A single T cell receptor (beta chain) is shown here with its context. What it binds is unknown. Every one of the patients relapsed after autologous stem cell transplantation (brentuximab vedotin exposure was variable). Purification of CD4+ T cells from thawed PBMCs was performed via magnetic negative selection. This CDR3 region has 13 residues. The V end was cut by 4 bases, the J end by 0 bases, with 6 bases between. CDR1 KGHSH and CDR2 LQKENI come from the germline V gene. This sample is drawn from a study of PD-1 blockade in classical Hodgkin lymphoma. General study findings and limits: Those starting nivolumab under 1 year post-ASCT were excluded. What caused the repertoire differences, perhaps disease activity or prior therapy, remains undefined.

Profiling relied on immunoSEQ multiplex PCR, and the TCRdb table lists in-frame clones only, not all of them. The sample records about 4,200 clones, roughly 86% being singletons. The V call is TRBV18, the J call TRBJ1-1; no reliable D call. The sequence derives from a human donor with classical Hodgkin lymphoma. Sequencing was performed on CD4+ T cells from blood, taken at baseline. In nucleotides, the CDR3 is TGTGCCAGCTCACAGGGCCTGAACACTGAAGCTTTCTTT. Translating it yields CASSQGLNTEAFF.